The source of this T cell receptor beta chain is a study of T cells in tuberculosis. Clones were sequenced by immunoSEQ multiplex PCR, and TCRdb holds only the in-frame ones, with some missing. The table includes about 50,000 clones, more than 90% detected once. Time point noted: new active TB diagnosis, blood taken before or within 7 days of starting treatment. Germline CDR1 is GTSNPN and CDR2 is SVGIG (reference sequence). Trimming took off 2 bases at V and 8 bases at J, with 21 bases between the two ends. The CDR3 has 15 amino acids. This sequence was found in an adult with tuberculosis. The sample here was PBMCs, taken at tuberculosis diagnosis. The chain is built from TRBV30 and TRBJ1-2, with D possibly matching TRBD1 (5 bases). The CDR3 DNA reads as TGTGCCTGGAGTCACACTACAGGCCGAATAGGAGGCTACACCTTC. This codes for CAWSHTTGRIGGYTF. The full variable domain, its missing parts supplied by reference TRBV30 and TRBJ1-2, is SQTIHQWPATLVQPVGSPLSLECTVEGTSNPNLYWYRQAAGRGLQLLFYSVGIGQISSEVPQNLSASRPQDRQFILSSKKLLLSDSGFYLCAWSHTTGRIGGYTFGSGTRLTVV.